This is a list of T cell receptor beta chains from one sample in a study of Graves' ophthalmopathy and Graves' hyperthyroidism. Each CDR3 protein gets one entry after TCRdb re-called the multiplex PCR reads with MiXCR. The sample lists 500,000 to 700,000 distinct CDR3 sequences, 35% to 40% occurring once. Sequenced sample: peripheral blood or thyroid tissue (not recorded which). The receptors were gathered from an adult man with Graves' hyperthyroidism. CDR3s include the opening cysteine and the closing phenylalanine or tryptophan. Each record gives: CDR3 protein, CDR3 DNA, clone size, J gene, V gene, D gene. D genes are given only for firm matches. Expanded clones get a size class; other rows say once, few or many, or leave the size out.

CDR3 protein: CASSTGQGEPQHF; CDR3 DNA: TGTGCCAGCAGCACTGGACAGGGTGAGCCCCAGCATTTT; clone size: NA; J gene: TRBJ1-5; V gene: TRBV12-3/TRBV12-4; D gene: TRBD1
CDR3 protein: CAISVAMRDRGGSPLHF; CDR3 DNA: TGTGCCATCAGTGTGGCGATGAGGGACCGTGGTGGTTCACCCCTCCACTTT; clone size: NA; J gene: TRBJ1-6; V gene: TRBV10-3; D gene: NA
CDR3 protein: CASRLQGGELFF; CDR3 DNA: TGTGCCAGCAGACTACAGGGCGGGGAGCTGTTTTTT; clone size: few; J gene: TRBJ2-2; V gene: TRBV28; D gene: NA
CDR3 protein: CASSLNSLGQGGLEQFF; CDR3 DNA: TGCGCCAGCAGCTTAAACAGTTTAGGACAGGGGGGTCTGGAGCAGTTCTTC; clone size: NA; J gene: TRBJ2-1; V gene: TRBV5-1; D gene: TRBD1
CDR3 protein: CASRRDREKLFF; CDR3 DNA: TGTGCCAGCAGGCGCGACAGGGAAAAACTGTTTTTT; clone size: NA; J gene: TRBJ1-4; V gene: TRBV12-3/TRBV12-4; D gene: NA
CDR3 protein: CSALAGVTDEQYF; CDR3 DNA: TGCAGTGCACTAGCGGGAGTTACGGACGAGCAGTACTTC; clone size: NA; J gene: TRBJ2-7; V gene: TRBV20-1; D gene: TRBD2
CDR3 protein: CASSESSRGDTQYF; CDR3 DNA: TGTGCCAGCAGTGAGTCCTCGCGGGGAGATACGCAGTATTTT; clone size: NA; J gene: TRBJ2-3; V gene: TRBV9; D gene: NA
CDR3 protein: CASSYGQRGYEQYF; CDR3 DNA: TGTGCCAGCAGTTACGGACAGCGAGGCTACGAGCAGTACTTC; clone size: many; J gene: TRBJ2-7; V gene: TRBV6-2/TRBV6-3; D gene: NA
CDR3 protein: CSARDEIAGVRTGELFF; CDR3 DNA: TGCAGTGCTAGAGATGAAATAGCGGGAGTGCGAACCGGGGAGCTGTTTTTT; clone size: few; J gene: TRBJ2-2; V gene: TRBV20-1; D gene: TRBD2
CDR3 protein: CASSLAGAVIEKLFF; CDR3 DNA: TGTGCCAGCAGCTTAGCGGGGGCAGTGATTGAAAAACTGTTTTTT; clone size: NA; J gene: TRBJ1-4; V gene: TRBV7-9; D gene: NA
CDR3 protein: CASSQATGQNYEQYF; CDR3 DNA: TGTGCCAGCAGCCAAGCTACAGGACAGAATTACGAGCAGTACTTC; clone size: few; J gene: TRBJ2-7; V gene: TRBV4-2; D gene: NA
CDR3 protein: CASALSSSYNSPLHF; CDR3 DNA: TGCGCCAGCGCCCTCTCGAGCTCCTATAATTCACCCCTCCACTTT; clone size: NA; J gene: TRBJ1-6; V gene: TRBV5-1; D gene: NA
CDR3 protein: CAWSVRQALSYEQYF; CDR3 DNA: TGTGCCTGGAGTGTACGACAGGCTCTCTCCTACGAGCAGTACTTC; clone size: NA; J gene: TRBJ2-7; V gene: TRBV30; D gene: NA
CDR3 protein: CATSRTGGYEQYF; CDR3 DNA: TGTGCCACCAGCCGGACAGGGGGCTACGAGCAGTACTTC; clone size: many; J gene: TRBJ2-7; V gene: TRBV15; D gene: TRBD1
CDR3 protein: CASSIEDQPKNIQYF; CDR3 DNA: TGTGCCAGTAGTATAGAGGACCAACCCAAAAACATTCAGTACTTC; clone size: few; J gene: TRBJ2-4; V gene: TRBV19; D gene: NA
CDR3 protein: CSVGEKLFF; CDR3 DNA: TGCAGCGTTGGGGAAAAACTGTTTTTT; clone size: NA; J gene: TRBJ1-4; V gene: TRBV29-1; D gene: NA
CDR3 protein: CAISELGRMDLDTEAFF; CDR3 DNA: TGTGCCATCAGTGAATTGGGGCGGATGGATTTGGACACTGAAGCTTTCTTT; clone size: many; J gene: TRBJ1-1; V gene: TRBV10-3; D gene: NA